This T cell receptor (beta chain) was observed in a study of Ad26.COV2.S vaccination and SARS-CoV-2 variants. As concerns this clone: Its antigen is still unknown.

Overall study results and limits: Vaccinated individuals (as opposed to placebo recipients) had higher spike-specific TCR breadth. Vaccine and placebo recipients had comparable breadth of non-spike TCRs. After vaccination, substantial breadth of spike-specific CD8+ and CD4+ responses was reported.

Trimming pared 4 bases from V and 5 bases from J, leaving 13 bases between. Germline CDR1 SGDLS, CDR2 YYNGEE. The CDR3 runs to 14 residues. Generated by immunoSEQ multiplex PCR, the TCRdb table keeps only in-frame clones and is missing some. The sample yields roughly 180,000 clones, approximately 88% seen once. The chain recombines TRBV9 with TRBJ2-1; unclear D gene. This material consisted of peripheral blood, taken after recovery from COVID-19. The receptor's source is a human donor who had recovered from COVID-19. The CDR3 spells CASSSTPWDNEQFF. The DNA for the CDR3 is TGTGCCAGCAGCAGCACCCCATGGGACAATGAGCAGTTCTTC.